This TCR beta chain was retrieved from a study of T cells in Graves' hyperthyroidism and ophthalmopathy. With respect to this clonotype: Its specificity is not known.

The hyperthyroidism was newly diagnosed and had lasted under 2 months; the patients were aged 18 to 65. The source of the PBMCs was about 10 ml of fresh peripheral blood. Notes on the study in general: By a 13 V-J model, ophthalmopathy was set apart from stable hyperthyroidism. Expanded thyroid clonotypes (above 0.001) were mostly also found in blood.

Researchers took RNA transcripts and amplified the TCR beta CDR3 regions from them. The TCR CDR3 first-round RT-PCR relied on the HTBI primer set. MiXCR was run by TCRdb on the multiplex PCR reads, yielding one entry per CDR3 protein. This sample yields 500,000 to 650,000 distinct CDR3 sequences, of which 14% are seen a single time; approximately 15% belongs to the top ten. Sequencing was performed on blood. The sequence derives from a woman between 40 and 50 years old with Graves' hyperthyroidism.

Here the CDR3 reads CASSPETGTVGNTIYF. DNA for the CDR3: TGTGCCAGCAGCCCGGAAACCGGGACAGTCGGAAACACCATATATTTT. The V gene is TRBV14, the J gene TRBJ1-3; 7 bases align to TRBD1. Germline assignment: CDR1 SGHDN and CDR2 FVKESK. CDR3 size: 16 residues. Unmatched junction bases numbered 10, after V lost 4 bases and J lost 4 bases.